This TCR beta chain was identified in a study of blood T cell repertoires in COVID-19. Only in-frame clones appear in the TCRdb table, and some are missing; sequencing was by immunoSEQ multiplex PCR. The sample consists of approximately 200,000 clones, around 87% of them appearing once. In germline, CDR1 is SNHLY, CDR2 FYNNEI. CDR3 length equals 14 residues. The J segment lost 9 bases and the V segment lost 6 bases, leaving 7 bases of the junction unmatched. This receptor was taken from a woman aged 25 to 45 with active or convalescent COVID-19. Sequenced input: peripheral blood. This chain links TRBV2 with TRBJ2-1; 11 nucleotides agree with TRBD2. CDR3 coding DNA: TGTGCCAGCAGAATAGCGGGAGGGCCAGGTGAGCAGTTCTTC. It translates to CASRIAGGPGEQFF.